Below are 26 T cell receptor beta chains sequenced from a single sample in a study of blood T cell repertoires in COVID-19. Here immunoSEQ multiplex PCR was the method, and the copy in TCRdb shows in-frame clones only, minus some. The top ten clones hold roughly 3.9% of a sample with around 60,000 clones, nearly 90% of them seen once. Material for sequencing was peripheral blood. These receptors were taken from a man aged 50 to 59 with active COVID-19.

J is TRBJ2-7 and V is TRBV28; D is unclear. This CDR3 contains 11 residues. Germline CDR1 and CDR2: MDHEN and SYDVKM. V lost 4 bases, J lost 4 bases, and 5 bases lay in between. The CDR3 region has the DNA TGTGCCAGCAGTTCCCGGTACGAGCAGTACTTC. Translated, it gives CASSSRYEQYF.

CDR3 bases: TGTGCCAGCAGCGCACAGGTTGACTATGGCTACACCTTC. It specifies CASSAQVDYGYTF. The chain uses TRBV5-5 and TRBJ1-2, with D possibly being TRBD1 (5 bases). Per the germline V gene, CDR1 is SGHKS and CDR2 is YYEKEE (reference sequence). The CDR3 sequence is 13 residues long. With 4 bases removed from V and 3 bases from J, the gap between germline ends came to 10 bases.

The chain links TRBV19 to TRBJ2-3, with D perhaps TRBD1 (6 bases). The CDR3 consists of 15 residues. V dropped 1 base and J dropped 4 bases, with 12 bases sitting between them. Germline-derived CDR1 and CDR2 are LNHDA and SQIVND (reference sequence). The CDR3 region is CASSIAQGSADTQYF. The CDR3 bases are TGTGCCAGTAGTATAGCCCAGGGGTCGGCAGATACGCAGTATTTT.

The chain recombines TRBV6-5 with TRBJ1-2; 8 positions match TRBD1. The V and J ends lost 6 bases and 4 bases, in that order; junction bases with no gene match: 7. The germline V gene encodes CDR1 MNHEY and CDR2 SVGAGI. This CDR3 spans 14 amino acids. CDR3 DNA: TGTGCCAGCAGGAAGACCGGGACAGGCTATGGCTACACCTTC. Amino acid sequence: CASRKTGTGYGYTF.

The gene calls are TRBV7-2 and TRBJ2-5, with 7 positions matching TRBD2. This CDR3 is 15 amino acids long. V shed 5 bases and J 4 bases; nucleotides not matched to a gene: 10. Germline V gene lookup returns CDR1 SGHTA and CDR2 FQGNSA. CDR3 sequence (DNA): TGTGCCAGCAGCACCCCCCGGGGAGGGTTAGAGACCCAGTACTTC. Residues: CASSTPRGGLETQYF.

The genes are TRBV29-1 and TRBJ1-2, with TRBD1 matching over 7 bases. Losses at the gene ends were 3 bases for V and 6 bases for J; bases not matched to a gene: 7. The CDR3 runs 13 residues. Per germline, CDR1 SQVTM and CDR2 ANQGSEA. CDR3 coding DNA: TGCAGCGTTGACCCCCAGGGGGGAAATGGCTACACCTTC. It encodes CSVDPQGGNGYTF.

The chain links TRBV7-2 to TRBJ2-1; the match to TRBD2 covers 16 bases. Looked up from germline, CDR1 is SGHTA and CDR2 is FQGNSA. V lost 5 bases to trimming and J lost 9 bases; unmatched junction nucleotides: 7. CDR3 length: 16 amino acids. CDR3 protein: CASSAGLAGGQGEQFF. Written as DNA, the CDR3 is TGTGCCAGCAGCGCGGGACTAGCGGGGGGGCAAGGTGAGCAGTTCTTC.

This clone turned up a few times. The chain carries TRBV10-3 and TRBJ2-7; D is unresolved. There are 14 residues in the CDR3. CDR1 and CDR2 from the germline V gene are ENHRY and SYGVKD. V was cut by 0 bases and J by 3 bases, with 9 bases left in between. CDR3 loop: CAISESMPGYEQYF. The CDR3 bases are TGTGCCATCAGTGAGTCGATGCCAGGCTACGAGCAGTACTTC.

This chain links TRBV3-1 (or the pseudogene TRBV3-2) with TRBJ2-6; a weak D match, TRBD2 (7 bases). Trimming took off 0 bases at V and 2 bases at J, with 8 bases between the two ends. CDR3 size: 16 residues. Germline V CDR1 and CDR2: LGHDT, YNNKEL (reference sequence). CDR3 in DNA: TGTGCCAGCAGCCAAGAAGGGGGGGCTGGGGCCAACGTCCTGACTTTC. This sequence encodes CASSQEGGAGANVLTF.

The V and J genes are TRBV27 and TRBJ1-2; 7 bases align to TRBD1. This CDR3 spans 16 amino acids. Trimming removed 7 bases from V and 5 bases from J; junction bases left unmatched: 16. The germline V gene has CDR1 MNHEY and CDR2 SMNVEV (reference sequence). The CDR3 nucleotides are TGTGCCAGCAAGCCCGACAGGGCACGTGTCGGATATGGCTACACCTTC. The encoded protein is CASKPDRARVGYGYTF.

The J gene is TRBJ1-2, the V gene TRBV2, with D tentatively TRBD1 (5 bases). The germline V and J ends were trimmed by 4 bases and 0 bases, with 9 bases remaining between them. The CDR3 is 14 residues long. The germline V gene has CDR1 SNHLY and CDR2 FYNNEI. The CDR3 DNA sequence: TGTGCCAGCAGTGCGGCAGGGTCTAACTATGGCTACACCTTC. Translating it yields CASSAAGSNYGYTF.

A few counts support this clone. The rearrangement joins TRBV6-5 to TRBJ1-1; 7 bases fit TRBD1. Germline CDR1 is MNHEY and CDR2 is SVGAGI. The CDR3 has 15 amino acids. The J segment lost 4 bases and the V segment lost 6 bases, leaving 11 bases of the junction unmatched. CDR3 bases: TGTGCCAGCAGCTCGCCAAGCTACAGGGGCACTGAAGCTTTCTTT. Translation: CASSSPSYRGTEAFF.

The V gene is TRBV5-6, the J gene TRBJ1-2; D gene uncertain. V was clipped by 1 base and J by 8 bases, with 6 bases between them. This CDR3 is built from 11 residues. From germline, CDR1 is SGHDT and CDR2 YYEEEE. The DNA for the CDR3 is TGTGCCAGCAGCTTGACGGGAGGCTACACCTTC. It yields the protein CASSLTGGYTF.

The chain is built from TRBV11-2 and TRBJ2-2; possible D gene TRBD2, 5 bases. The V gene lost 5 bases and the J gene lost 4 bases, with 11 bases spanning the gap. Germline V gene data show CDR1 as SGHAT and CDR2 as FQNNGV. The CDR3 length is 14 residues. The CDR3 protein is CASSGLKSTGELFF. The CDR3 DNA follows: TGTGCCAGCAGCGGACTTAAGAGCACCGGGGAGCTGTTTTTT. The full variable domain, its missing parts supplied by reference TRBV11-2 and TRBJ2-2, is EAGVAQSPRYKIIEKRQSVAFWCNPISGHATLYWYQQILGQGPKLLIQFQNNGVVDDSQLPKDRFSAERLKGVDSTLKIQPAKLEDSAVYLCASSGLKSTGELFFGEGSRLTVL.

The rearrangement joins TRBV6-5 to TRBJ1-4; D gene ambiguous. The CDR3 length is 11 residues. Germline V gene data show CDR1 as MNHEY and CDR2 as SVGAGI. V lost 6 bases to trimming and J lost 4 bases, with 3 bases between them. The CDR3 sequence: CASRHNEKLFF. In nucleotides, the CDR3 is TGTGCCAGCAGACATAATGAAAAACTGTTTTTT.

The J gene is TRBJ2-5, the V gene TRBV11-2, with TRBD1 matching over 8 bases. This CDR3 is built from 13 residues. Per germline, CDR1 SGHAT and CDR2 FQNNGV. Trimming removed 3 bases from V and 4 bases from J; junction bases left unmatched: 1. DNA of the CDR3: TGTGCCAGCAGCTTCGACAGGGGAGAGACCCAGTACTTC. Translating gives CASSFDRGETQYF.

This clone was counted once. The V call is TRBV7-3, the J call TRBJ2-5, with 7 bases matching TRBD1. The CDR3 spans 13 residues. J lost 5 bases, V lost 5 bases, and 5 bases had no gene match. Germline V gives CDR1 SGHTA, CDR2 FQGTGA. The CDR3 DNA reads as TGTGCCAGCAGCCCAACAGGGGTGGAGACCCAGTACTTC. Translated, it gives CASSPTGVETQYF.

The chain joins TRBV29-1 to TRBJ2-7, with D tentatively TRBD1 (5 bases). The CDR3 contains 15 residues. The germline V gene has CDR1 SQVTM and CDR2 ANQGSEA. The ends were cut back, 6 bases at V and 7 bases at J, with 25 bases in the middle. The CDR3, as DNA: TGCAGCGTCACAAGGGGTAGGGGCTTTGACGGGGAGCAGTACTTC. This encodes CSVTRGRGFDGEQYF.

The chain recombines TRBV30 with TRBJ1-6; 7 bases are a match to TRBD1. CDR1 is GTSNPN and CDR2 is SVGIG in the germline V gene (reference sequence). The CDR3 runs 15 residues. V shed 4 bases and J 7 bases; nucleotides not matched to a gene: 10. DNA of the CDR3: TGTGCCTGGACCCCACCCGGGACAGTCAATTCACCCCTCCACTTT. Its translation: CAWTPPGTVNSPLHF. Combining the CDR3 with reference TRBV30 and TRBJ1-6 gives the whole variable domain SQTIHQWPATLVQPVGSPLSLECTVEGTSNPNLYWYRQAAGRGLQLLFYSVGIGQISSEVPQNLSASRPQDRQFILSSKKLLLSDSGFYLCAWTPPGTVNSPLHFGNGTRLTVT.

The chain joins TRBV28 to TRBJ1-2, with D possibly matching TRBD1 (6 bases). Germline CDR1 reads MDHEN; CDR2 reads SYDVKM. Deletions cut 5 bases from V and 2 bases from J, with 12 bases between. The CDR3 covers 14 residues. The CDR3 protein is CASSPGGPNYGYTF. CDR3 bases: TGTGCCAGCAGTCCTGGGGGCCCCAACTATGGCTACACCTTC.

The chain employs TRBV6-5 and TRBJ2-7; TRBD1 aligns across 7 bases. Germline loops: CDR1 MNHEY, CDR2 SVGAGI. Losses at the gene ends were 6 bases for V and 1 base for J; bases not matched to a gene: 9. The CDR3 has 15 amino acids. The CDR3 sequence is CASSLGQATSYEQYF. CDR3 coding DNA: TGTGCCAGCAGCCTAGGACAGGCGACATCCTACGAGCAGTACTTC.

This clone was seen just once. The chain recombines TRBV2 with TRBJ1-2, with 9 nucleotides matching TRBD1. The CDR3 consists of 14 residues. Germline CDR1 is SNHLY and CDR2 is FYNNEI. The junction had 6 bases not matched to a gene; V was cut back by 6 bases and J by 4 bases. CDR3 nucleotides: TGTGCCAGCAGCGGACAGGGGAAGACCTATGGCTACACCTTC. It yields the protein CASSGQGKTYGYTF.

By share of the sample, this clone is medium-sized. V is TRBV11-2 and J is TRBJ2-1, with 9 bases identical to TRBD2. The CDR3 is made up of 15 amino acids. The trim removed 5 bases at V and 7 bases at J, leaving 9 bases unmatched. The germline gives CDR1 SGHAT, CDR2 FQNNGV. CDR3 sequence reads: CASSHLVAGENEQFF. The CDR3 region has the DNA TGTGCCAGCAGCCACCTAGTAGCGGGGGAAAATGAGCAGTTCTTC. Combining the CDR3 with reference TRBV11-2 and TRBJ2-1 gives the whole variable domain EAGVAQSPRYKIIEKRQSVAFWCNPISGHATLYWYQQILGQGPKLLIQFQNNGVVDDSQLPKDRFSAERLKGVDSTLKIQPAKLEDSAVYLCASSHLVAGENEQFFGPGTRLTVL.

The chain uses TRBV3-1 (or the pseudogene TRBV3-2) and TRBJ2-7; D might be TRBD2 (6 bases). Trimming pared 8 bases from V and 2 bases from J, leaving 16 bases between. The CDR3 loop spans 14 amino acids. The germline CDR1 and CDR2 sequences are LGHDT and YNNKEL (reference sequence). CDR3: CASHPAGRPYEQYF. Written as DNA, the CDR3 is TGTGCCAGCCATCCGGCGGGGCGACCCTACGAGCAGTACTTC.

The V gene is TRBV12-3 or TRBV12-4, the J gene TRBJ1-3; tentative D call: TRBD1 (6 bases). The CDR3 covers 13 residues. Trimming removed 7 bases at V and 7 bases at J, with 14 bases between. CDR3 in DNA: TGTGCCAGCATAAGGGACACCTCCAACACCATATATTTT. Its translation is CASIRDTSNTIYF.

The gene calls are TRBV30 and TRBJ1-2; a weak D match, TRBD1 (5 bases). Germline V gives CDR1 GTSNPN, CDR2 SVGIG (reference sequence). V was pared by 0 bases and J by 4 bases, with 15 bases between. The CDR3 totals 15 residues. The CDR3: CAWSVGGTGFYGYTF. Written as DNA, the CDR3 is TGTGCCTGGAGTGTAGGAGGGACGGGGTTCTATGGCTACACCTTC.